The present T cell receptor beta chain was sequenced within a study of blood T cell repertoires in COVID-19. For the study at large: Collection of acute and convalescent COVID-19 samples took place in the United States, Italy and Spain.

In this sample, this clone turned up a few times. V was trimmed by 6 bases and J by 10 bases, leaving 16 bases between them. Germline values: CDR1 MDHEN, CDR2 SYDVKM. There are 14 residues in the CDR3. Original processing methods: Estimated nucleated cell counts came from reference gene primer amplification. Clones were sequenced by immunoSEQ multiplex PCR, and TCRdb holds only the in-frame ones, with some missing. V and J calls and clone size follow that table, whereas D and trimming were derived from the DNA. The sample lists 140,000 to 150,000 clones; under 90% were seen once. This receptor was taken from a human donor in a cohort sampled during active COVID-19. The sequencing input was peripheral blood. The rearrangement uses TRBV28 and TRBJ1-6; possible D gene TRBD1, 6 bases. Written as DNA, the CDR3 is TGTGCCAGCAGCCTTTCGGCAGGGGACTCACCCCTCCACTTT. Protein product: CASSLSAGDSPLHF.